This entry features one T cell receptor (beta chain) sequence. Its antigen is currently unknown. The sample comes from a study of graft-versus-host responses after intestinal transplantation. Study details: Recipients had multivisceral, liver-intestinal, or isolated intestinal transplants. Uniformly, recipients were administered anti-thymocyte globulin induction with subsequent tacrolimus and steroids for 3 to 4 years. Study observations and caveats: GvH clones turned up in recipient marrow; some had shown up first in ileum or blood. Individuals carrying graft-donor T cell macrochimerism showed high graft-versus-host to host-versus-graft clonal ratios in allografts.

Germline loops: CDR1 WNHNN, CDR2 SYGVQD (reference sequence). Germline trimming cut 7 bases from V and 1 base from J; bases unmatched to any gene: 6. CDR3 length: 15 amino acids. The data were produced by immunoSEQ multiplex PCR, yet TCRdb's version contains in-frame clones alone and is incomplete. The sample carries 80,000 to 100,000 clones, roughly four fifths recorded once. The rearrangement links TRBV10-1 to TRBJ1-1, with TRBD1 matching over 10 bases. Sequences were derived from unstimulated CD8+ T cells sorted from spleen or lymph node cells, sampled before intestinal transplant. This clonotype was obtained from a human donor who received an intestinal transplant. CDR3 in DNA: TGCGCCAGCACCTCGACAGGGGGCTGGAACACTGAAGCTTTCTTT. Translation: CASTSTGGWNTEAFF.